This TCR beta chain was documented in a study of cytomegalovirus exposure and HLA in healthy donors. Study background: HLA-typed donors contributed 65 million to 85 million unique TCRs, which were held in an early data release. Study-level results: The CMV antigen specificity of a few CMV-associated chains was confirmed through in vitro analysis. Per a prior analysis, the majority of TCR beta V segments were productive roughly 87% or roughly 30% of the time.

As to this clone: Antigen: not known.

It was with 60 Vbeta and 13 Jbeta primers that the PCR ran. TCRdb's table, derived via immunoSEQ multiplex PCR, lists solely in-frame clones and lacks some. Of some 110,000 clones in the sample, nearly 85% are singletons; the top ten hold about 6.3%. The CDR3 covers 14 residues. CDR1 and CDR2 (germline): MDHEN, SYDVKM. V was cut by 1 base and J by 10 bases, with 16 bases left in between. The TCR originated in a man between 18 and 29 years old in good health and CMV-seronegative. Source material: PBMCs. The chain joins TRBV28 to TRBJ1-1, with D possibly TRBD1 on 5 matching bases. The CDR3 is CASSLLSQAGLAFF. The CDR3 DNA sequence: TGTGCCAGCAGTTTATTATCTCAAGCAGGGTTAGCTTTCTTT. The variable domain in full, with the rest retrieved from reference TRBV28 and TRBJ1-1, is DVKVTQSSRYLVKRTGEKVFLECVQDMDHENMFWYRQDPGLGLRLIYFSYDVKMKEKGDIPEGYSVSREKKERFSLILESASTNQTSMYLCASSLLSQAGLAFFGQGTRLTVV.